The 9 T cell receptor beta chains in this list originate from one sample, sequenced in a study of regulatory T cells in long-lasting Graves disease. Both iRepertoire HTBI primers and Arm-PCR of CDR3 regions were used to build the TCR beta libraries. MiXCR, applied by TCRdb to the multiplex PCR reads, yields one record per CDR3 protein. This table holds roughly 510,000 distinct CDR3 sequences, 15% to 20% found once. Time point reported: newly diagnosed GD, antithyroid drugs for less than 3 months. RNA isolated from PBMCs was used to make the TCR library. The sample was also reused in another study, on T cells in Graves' hyperthyroidism and ophthalmopathy.

The sample consisted of peripheral blood mononuclear cells (PBMCs), taken at new diagnosis, from a patient treated with antithyroid drugs. The receptors stem from a man between 18 and 35 years old with Graves disease.

The chain has TRBV30 and TRBJ1-2; possible D gene TRBD1, 5 bases. Trimming took off 1 base at V and 4 bases at J, with 10 bases between the two ends. CDR3 length: 13 amino acids. Germline V gives CDR1 GTSNPN, CDR2 SVGIG (reference sequence). In nucleotides, the CDR3 is TGTGCCTGGAGTGGCGGGGGGGGCTATGGCTACACCTTC. Translating gives CAWSGGGGYGYTF.

This clonotype was observed at least ten times. J is TRBJ2-5 and V is TRBV29-1; 9 bases map to TRBD1. Germline assignment: CDR1 SQVTM and CDR2 ANQGSEA. CDR3 length equals 15 residues. V gave up 1 base and J gave up 7 bases; unmatched junction bases: 10. CDR3 region: CSVEAEDRGTLTQYF. CDR3 DNA sequence: TGCAGCGTTGAAGCAGAGGACAGGGGCACCCTGACCCAGTACTTC.

Concerning this clonotype itself: This may come from a read error, since a much larger clone is one base off. V usage is TRBV28 and J usage is TRBJ1-5; D remains unclear. Germline V gives CDR1 MDHEN, CDR2 SYDVKM. CDR3 size: 15 residues. The CDR3: CAGSFDTLGNQPQHF. In DNA, the CDR3 is TGTGCCGGCAGTTTCGACACCCTGGGCAATCAGCCCCAGCATTTT.

A note on this clonotype: A much larger clone lies one base from this, so it may be a read error. V usage is TRBV6-2 or TRBV6-3 and J usage is TRBJ2-7, with 10 bases fitting TRBD1. This CDR3 is built from 14 residues. J gave up 1 base and V 7 bases, and 4 bases lay outside the gene matches. Germline CDR1 and CDR2: MNHEY and SVGEGT. CDR3 sequence reads: CASNSGQGSYEQYF. The CDR3 DNA reads TGTGCCAGCAATTCGGGACAGGGGTCCTACGAGCAGTACTTC.

J is TRBJ2-7 and V is TRBV4-2; maybe TRBD2 (5 bases). Trimming cost V 1 base and J 3 bases, with 16 bases left between them. The length of the CDR3 is 16 residues. Per germline, CDR1 LGHNA and CDR2 YNFKEQ. The CDR3 is CASSQGTSAGLYEQYF. The CDR3 coding sequence is TGTGCCAGCAGCCAAGGGACCTCTGCGGGTCTCTACGAGCAGTACTTC.

This clonotype was seen a handful of times. This sequence joins TRBV7-9 and TRBJ2-3; D gene unclear. The V gene lost 5 bases and the J gene lost 6 bases, with 12 bases spanning the gap. The V gene's germline CDR1 is SEHNR and CDR2 FQNEAQ (reference sequence). The CDR3 is 13 amino acids. CDR3 sequence: CASSALNADTQYF. In DNA form, the CDR3 reads TGTGCCAGCAGCGCTCTTAATGCGGATACGCAGTATTTT.

This clonotype was counted many times. The junction shows a germline mismatch at one end, possibly a read error. The V gene is TRBV11-2, the J gene TRBJ2-3, with D hard to call. The CDR3 extends over 14 amino acids. Germline assignment: CDR1 SGHAT and CDR2 FQNNGV. CDR3 sequence reads: CASSLGRVTDTQYF. The CDR3 DNA reads TGCGCCAGCAGCTTGGGCAGAGTCACAGATACGCAGTATTTT.

This clonotype has only a few counts. The chain uses TRBV29-1 and TRBJ2-1; 8 bases align to TRBD2. The CDR3 spans 13 residues. The V gene's germline CDR1 is SQVTM and CDR2 ANQGSEA. V was clipped by 7 bases and J by 8 bases; unmatched bases: 10. As DNA, the CDR3 is TGCAGCGCCGGAAAGCGGGAGTACGATGAGCAGTTCTTC. Encoded protein: CSAGKREYDEQFF.

V is TRBV9 and J is TRBJ2-3, with D perhaps TRBD2 (6 bases). V dropped 3 bases and J dropped 8 bases, with 10 bases sitting between them. The CDR3 is 12 residues long. Germline values: CDR1 SGDLS, CDR2 YYNGEE. The CDR3 sequence is CASSAGSATQYF. The CDR3 bases are TGTGCCAGCAGCGCCGGGAGTGCTACGCAGTATTTT.